This TCR beta chain originates from a study of blood T cells in healthy people across ages. General observations from the study: Getting older went along with TCR beta diversity per million T cells dropping roughly linearly.

Next came a second PCR, run for about 7 to 12 cycles, which used a sample-barcoded 5' primer along with a J-beta primer mix. Each CDR3 protein gets one entry after TCRdb re-called the 5' RACE reads with MiXCR. Here the sample spans around 800,000 distinct CDR3 sequences, around 62% being singletons. CDR1 and CDR2 from the germline V gene are SNHLY and FYNNEI. Unmatched junction bases numbered 6, after V lost 7 bases and J lost 4 bases. There are 14 residues in the CDR3. Comments on this clonotype: Antigen unknown.

The sample was blood. The TCR sequence derives from a man under 40 in good health. This chain connects TRBV2 to TRBJ2-1; 8 bases are a match to TRBD1. The CDR3 sequence: CASTGQGGYNEQFF. CDR3 DNA: TGTGCCAGCACCGGACAGGGAGGATACAATGAGCAGTTCTTC.